The rows below give T cell receptor beta chains drawn from one sample of a study of regulatory T cells in long-lasting Graves disease. TCRdb fed the multiplex PCR reads into MiXCR, producing one record per CDR3 protein. This table has about 620,000 distinct CDR3 sequences, about 16% appearing once. The same sample was also studied in work on T cells in Graves' hyperthyroidism and ophthalmopathy.

The sample here was peripheral blood mononuclear cells (PBMCs), taken at new diagnosis, from a patient treated with antithyroid drugs. The receptors derive from a young woman with Graves disease. CDR3s include the opening cysteine and the closing phenylalanine or tryptophan. A D gene is named only where the DNA matches it firmly. Clone size is given for some rows only: seen once, a few or many times, or a class if the clone is expanded.

v_gene	j_gene	d_gene	abundance	CDR3aa	CDR3nt
TRBV20-1	TRBJ1-1	NA	many	CSASGVLGGTEAFF	TGCAGTGCTAGTGGGGTTCTCGGGGGAACTGAAGCTTTCTTT
TRBV20-1	TRBJ2-7	TRBD2	few	CSARRLAGTSYEQYF	TGCAGTGCTAGGAGGCTAGCGGGGACCTCCTACGAGCAGTACTTC
TRBV20-1	TRBJ2-7	TRBD2	many	CSASASGTDSSEQYF	TGCAGTGCTAGTGCTAGCGGGACGGATTCTAGCGAGCAGTACTTC
TRBV7-9	TRBJ2-5	NA	many	CASSSTLSETQYF	TGTGCCAGCAGCTCGACATTGTCGGAGACCCAGTACTTC
TRBV13	TRBJ2-7	NA	NA	CASSKDRAFYEQYF	TGTGCCAGCTCAAAGGATAGGGCCTTCTACGAGCAGTACTTC
TRBV20-1	TRBJ2-7	NA	many	CSAWGGGSLYEQYF	TGCAGTGCTTGGGGGGGGGGCTCACTCTACGAGCAGTACTTC
TRBV27	TRBJ2-1	TRBD1	many	CASSLSGGAYNEQFF	TGTGCCAGCAGTTTATCAGGGGGCGCCTACAATGAGCAGTTCTTC
TRBV19	TRBJ2-1	NA	NA	CASSIGGDNEQFF	TGTGCCAGTAGTATAGGCGGAGACAATGAGCAGTTCTTC
TRBV5-1	TRBJ2-7	NA	NA	CASSKTGDGYEQYF	TGCGCCAGCAGTAAGACGGGGGACGGGTACGAGCAGTACTTC
TRBV20-1	TRBJ2-3	TRBD2	once	CSAGGGASGRLTDTQYF	TGCAGTGCTGGGGGGGGGGCAAGCGGGAGATTAACAGATACGCAGTATTTT
TRBV12-3/TRBV12-4	TRBJ1-6	NA	many	CASILGGINSPLHF	TGTGCCAGCATCCTAGGCGGGATTAATTCACCCCTCCACTTT
TRBV18	TRBJ1-1	TRBD1	NA	CASSPGQGAGITEAFF	TGTGCCAGCTCACCGGGACAGGGGGCGGGGATTACTGAAGCTTTCTTT
TRBV5-1	TRBJ2-4	NA	NA	CASSLQEGDIAKNIQYF	TGCGCCAGCAGCTTGCAGGAGGGAGATATAGCCAAAAACATTCAGTACTTC
TRBV12-3/TRBV12-4	TRBJ1-6	TRBD1	many	CASSEQGWSNSPLHF	TGTGCCAGCAGTGAACAGGGGTGGAGTAATTCACCCCTCCACTTT
TRBV7-2	TRBJ2-7	NA	NA	CASSTYGYEQYF	TGTGCCAGCAGTACGTACGGCTACGAGCAGTACTTC
TRBV20-1	TRBJ2-1	NA	NA	CSARVPTGTYNEQFF	TGCAGTGCTAGAGTCCCAACCGGCACCTACAATGAGCAGTTCTTC
TRBV7-2	TRBJ2-7	NA	many	CASSLMAGLSYEQYF	TGTGCCAGCAGCTTAATGGCGGGCCTCTCCTACGAGCAGTACTTC
TRBV3-1	TRBJ1-4	NA	NA	CASSSHATNEKLFF	TGTGCCAGCAGCTCTCACGCGACTAATGAAAAACTGTTTTTT
TRBV27	TRBJ2-7	NA	once	CASSLKSDLGAYEQYF	TGTGCCAGCAGTTTAAAGAGCGATCTGGGGGCCTACGAGCAGTACTTC
TRBV5-1	TRBJ2-5	NA	few	CASTMGGQAETQYF	TGCGCCAGCACCATGGGGGGCCAGGCGGAGACCCAGTACTTC
TRBV6-2/TRBV6-3	TRBJ1-1	NA	NA	CASSYKENTEAFF	TGTGCCAGCAGTTACAAGGAGAACACTGAAGCTTTCTTT
TRBV20-1	TRBJ1-2	TRBD1	many	CSASVIGQGFGYTF	TGCAGTGCTAGTGTGATAGGACAGGGGTTTGGCTACACCTTC
TRBV10-3	TRBJ2-2	NA	many	CAISDPVVAHRELFF	TGTGCCATCAGTGACCCTGTCGTGGCACACCGGGAGCTGTTTTTT
TRBV3-1	TRBJ1-6	NA	few	CASSQDIRTDSPLHF	TGTGCCAGCAGCCAAGATATCCGTACGGACTCACCCCTCCACTTT
TRBV10-2	TRBJ2-5	NA	NA	CASGAGWAETQYF	TGCGCCAGCGGGGCGGGTTGGGCGGAGACCCAGTACTTC
TRBV28	TRBJ1-3	NA	few	CASSLLGARGNTIYF	TGTGCCAGCAGTTTATTGGGGGCTCGTGGAAACACCATATATTTT
TRBV28	TRBJ1-5	NA	many	CASSLTVAEDQPQHF	TGTGCCAGCAGTTTAACCGTAGCGGAGGATCAGCCCCAGCATTTT
TRBV27	TRBJ2-1	TRBD1	few	CASSLSGTGGLSPMGNEQFF	TGTGCCAGCAGTTTATCAGGGACAGGGGGCTTATCCCCCATGGGGAATGAGCAGTTCTTC
TRBV20-1	TRBJ1-1	NA	many	CSARLGDAEAFF	TGCAGTGCTAGACTTGGGGACGCTGAAGCTTTCTTT
TRBV14	TRBJ2-3	TRBD1	few	CASSRGQGRTDTQYF	TGTGCCAGCAGCCGCGGACAGGGGCGGACAGATACGCAGTATTTT
TRBV27	TRBJ2-7	NA	NA	CASSPSNPTGLGEQYF	TGTGCCAGCAGTCCGTCAAACCCCACAGGGTTAGGGGAGCAGTACTTC
TRBV3-1	TRBJ1-5	NA	NA	CASSSQAFNQPQHF	TGTGCCAGCAGCTCACAGGCGTTTAATCAGCCCCAGCATTTT
TRBV18	TRBJ2-3	NA	few	CASSPSVPPDTQYF	TGTGCCAGCTCACCGAGTGTCCCCCCCGATACGCAGTATTTT
TRBV20-1	TRBJ2-7	NA	many	CSASDNRAYEQYF	TGCAGTGCTAGTGATAACAGGGCTTACGAGCAGTACTTC
TRBV7-3	TRBJ2-3	TRBD2	many	CASSLTKLAGTDTQYF	TGTGCCAGCAGCTTAACCAAACTAGCGGGCACAGATACGCAGTATTTT
TRBV2	TRBJ2-2	NA	many	CASSPVGRTGELFF	TGTGCCAGCAGTCCCGTGGGTAGGACCGGGGAGCTGTTTTTT
TRBV6-1	TRBJ2-1	TRBD2	many	CASKRVAGAYNEQFF	TGTGCCAGCAAAAGAGTCGCGGGAGCATACAATGAGCAGTTCTTC
TRBV20-1	TRBJ2-3	NA	once	CSASAGSGTDTQYF	TGCAGTGCTAGTGCGGGGAGCGGCACAGATACGCAGTATTTT
TRBV5-6	TRBJ1-2	NA	NA	CASSFTGREVVGYTF	TGTGCCAGCAGCTTCACAGGGCGGGAGGTAGTCGGCTACACCTTC
TRBV10-3	TRBJ1-6	NA	many	CALRAGKGSPLHF	TGTGCTCTTAGGGCCGGGAAAGGCTCACCCCTCCACTTT
TRBV20-1	TRBJ2-5	NA	many	CSADVGVQETQYF	TGCAGTGCTGATGTTGGCGTCCAAGAGACCCAGTACTTC
TRBV10-2	TRBJ2-5	TRBD1	few	CASLGTGETQYF	TGCGCCAGCCTCGGGACAGGGGAGACCCAGTACTTC
TRBV28	TRBJ1-1	NA	many	CASSLTGTTEAFF	TGTGCCAGCAGTTTAACGGGGACCACTGAAGCTTTCTTT
TRBV11-3	TRBJ1-1	NA	many	CASSTGDTEAFF	TGTGCCAGCAGCACGGGAGACACTGAAGCTTTCTTT
TRBV9	TRBJ2-7	NA	NA	CASSADVGRVGDEQYF	TGTGCCAGCAGCGCAGACGTCGGCAGGGTAGGCGACGAGCAGTACTTC
TRBV11-2	TRBJ2-1	NA	NA	CASTLVGGAGASAGQFF	TGTGCCAGCACCCTAGTGGGGGGAGCGGGCGCCTCGGCTGGGCAGTTCTTC
TRBV6-1	TRBJ1-1	NA	few	CASSLRTDNTEAFF	TGTGCCAGCAGTCTGAGGACAGATAACACTGAAGCTTTCTTT
TRBV3-1	TRBJ1-1	NA	many	CASSQDGQMNTEAFF	TGTGCCAGCAGCCAAGATGGACAGATGAACACTGAAGCTTTCTTT
TRBV6-2/TRBV6-3	TRBJ2-7	TRBD2	many	CASSYGTSGSYEQYF	TGTGCCAGCAGTTATGGGACTAGCGGGAGCTACGAGCAGTACTTC
TRBV20-1	TRBJ2-7	NA	NA	CSARPLGPSYEQYF	TGCAGTGCTCGACCACTCGGACCCAGCTACGAGCAGTACTTC
TRBV28	TRBJ2-7	NA	few	CASREFDEQYF	TGTGCCAGCAGGGAGTTTGACGAGCAGTACTTC
TRBV6-5	TRBJ1-6	NA	many	CASSYLSRNSPLHF	TGTGCCAGCAGTTACTTAAGCCGTAATTCACCCCTCCACTTT
TRBV3-1	TRBJ2-5	NA	many	CASSQLPGNQETQYF	TGTGCCAGCAGCCAACTTCCCGGCAACCAAGAGACCCAGTACTTC
TRBV11-2	TRBJ2-6	NA	few	CASSLDPGANVLTF	TGTGCCAGCAGCTTAGATCCTGGGGCCAACGTCCTGACTTTC
TRBV7-8	TRBJ2-3	NA	many	CASSPSRGSWDTQYF	TGTGCCAGCAGCCCGTCTAGAGGCTCCTGGGATACGCAGTATTTT
TRBV20-1	TRBJ2-2	NA	many	CSAPHTGELFF	TGCAGTGCTCCCCACACCGGGGAGCTGTTTTTT
TRBV6-2/TRBV6-3	TRBJ2-3	NA	once	CASRRGTSSTDTQYF	TGTGCCAGCCGGAGGGGCACATCTAGCACAGATACGCAGTATTTT
TRBV20-1	TRBJ2-3	NA	many	CSARVDSGPDTQYF	TGCAGTGCTAGAGTAGATAGCGGCCCAGATACGCAGTATTTT
TRBV5-4	TRBJ1-2	NA	few	CASSLSSPLSGYTF	TGTGCCAGCAGCTTGAGTTCCCCTCTCTCTGGCTACACCTTC